Below are 22 T cell receptor beta chains sequenced from a single sample in a study of T-cell memory formation after mild COVID-19 (dated by TCRdb to about 2021). The library was generated by 5' RACE. The sample was run on an Illumina NovaSeq 6000. TCRdb ran its own pipeline on the public reads, namely fastp trimming at Q25 and MiXCR clone calling, and kept in-frame beta chains. Entries are consolidated by CDR3 protein sequence, retaining the most common genes and DNA. Here the sample has around 300,000 distinct CDR3 sequences; roughly 15% occur a single time. About a fifth of the sample belongs to the ten largest clones. Input material: PBMCs or a T cell subset sorted from them (not recorded which). Receptors originate from a man aged 18 to 35 who had mild COVID-19 (a few samples of this study predate the infection). The sample titles of this study are shuffled in the database, so cell type and time point are left out; the donor was told from shared clones.

This clonotype was detected a few times. This chain connects TRBV15 to TRBJ2-7; D is undetermined. Trimming left V 3 bases short and J 6 bases short, with 12 bases between. Germline-derived CDR1 and CDR2 are LNHNV and YYDKDF (reference sequence). The CDR3 totals 13 residues. The CDR3 DNA reads as TGTGCCACCAGCAGGGGCTTGGGTCCCGAGCAGTACTTC. Its protein is CATSRGLGPEQYF. Filled out from reference TRBV15 and TRBJ2-7, the complete variable domain reads DAMVIQNPRYQVTQFGKPVTLSCSQTLNHNVMYWYQQKSSQAPKLLFHYYDKDFNNEADTPDNFQSRRPNTSFCFLDIRSPGLGDTAMYLCATSRGLGPEQYFGPGTRLTVT.

This clonotype was seen repeatedly, ten times or more. V gene TRBV4-3 combines with J gene TRBJ2-5; D might be TRBD1 or TRBD2, each matching 7 bases. Germline CDR1 LGHNA, CDR2 YSLEER. CDR3 length: 16 amino acids. V was pared by 0 bases and J by 4 bases, with 15 bases between. The CDR3 nucleotides are TGCGCCAGCAGCCAAGATGGGAGGGGGCGCGGAGAGACCCAGTACTTC. This translates into CASSQDGRGRGETQYF.

The chain recombines TRBV18 with TRBJ1-1; D might be TRBD1 (5 bases). CDR1 and CDR2 (germline): KGHSH, LQKENI. Trimming pared 3 bases from V and 6 bases from J, leaving 17 bases between. CDR3 length: 15 residues. CDR3 residues: CASSPPGTLRPEAFF. The CDR3 region has the DNA TGTGCCAGCTCACCCCCAGGGACCCTTAGGCCTGAAGCTTTCTTT.

This clonotype came up a few times. CDR3 in amino acids: CASSYRDGSTDTQYF. In nucleotides, the CDR3 is TGCGCCAGCAGCTACCGGGACGGTAGCACAGATACGCAGTATTTT. The rearrangement joins TRBV5-1 to TRBJ2-3; D assignment may be TRBD1 or TRBD2 (5 bases each). CDR1 and CDR2 (germline): SGHRS, YFSETQ. The CDR3 runs 15 residues. V lost 3 bases to trimming and J lost 0 bases, with 11 bases between them. Based on the CDR3 plus reference TRBV5-1 and TRBJ2-3, the full variable domain is KAGVTQTPRYLIKTRGQQVTLSCSPISGHRSVSWYQQTPGQGLQFLFEYFSETQRNKGNFPGRFSGRQFSNSRSEMNVSTLELGDSALYLCASSYRDGSTDTQYFGPGTRLTVL.

The rearrangement joins TRBV7-3 to TRBJ2-1; D gene ambiguous. V was cut by 5 bases and J by 6 bases, with 11 bases left in between. CDR1 and CDR2 (germline): SGHTA, FQGTGA. The CDR3 length is 13 residues. In DNA form, the CDR3 reads TGTGCCAGCAGCCCCCCCATGCCCAATGAGCAGTTCTTC. Protein sequence: CASSPPMPNEQFF.

The rearrangement joins TRBV6-1 to TRBJ1-4; D gene uncertain. Germline values: CDR1 MNHNS, CDR2 SASEGT. The CDR3 has 14 amino acids. V lost 3 bases, J lost 0 bases, and 5 bases lay in between. CDR3 DNA sequence: TGTGCCAGCAGTGACGGTACAACTAATGAAAAACTGTTTTTT. This codes for CASSDGTTNEKLFF.

This sequence joins TRBV9 and TRBJ1-6; the D is unclear. Trimming took 0 bases from V and 8 from J, leaving 6 bases between them. This CDR3 region has 13 residues. CDR1 is SGDLS and CDR2 is YYNGEE in the germline V gene. The CDR3 is CASSVGGDSPLHF. The CDR3 coding sequence is TGTGCCAGCAGCGTAGGCGGGGATTCACCCCTCCACTTT.

This clonotype was observed a few times. The chain combines TRBV6-2 or TRBV6-3 with TRBJ2-7, with D uncertain. From germline, CDR1 is MNHEY and CDR2 SVGEGT. The CDR3 has 13 amino acids. The germline V and J ends were trimmed by 10 bases and 3 bases, with 16 bases remaining between them. CDR3 loop: CATSLDRRYEQYV. CDR3 DNA sequence: TGTGCCACCTCCCTGGACCGTCGCTACGAGCAGTACGTC.

This clonotype turned up a few times. This chain uses TRBV20-1 with TRBJ1-1; TRBD1 aligns across 7 bases. The V and J ends lost 7 bases and 1 base, in that order; junction bases with no gene match: 6. The CDR3 loop spans 13 amino acids. Germline V CDR1 and CDR2: DFQATT, SNEGSKA (reference sequence). Here the CDR3 reads CSVRRQGNTEAFF. The CDR3 DNA sequence: TGCAGTGTCAGACGACAGGGGAACACTGAAGCTTTCTTT.

This chain connects TRBV28 to TRBJ1-6; 7 bases fit TRBD1. The CDR3 contains 11 residues. Germline assignment: CDR1 MDHEN and CDR2 SYDVKM. V shed 6 bases and J 14 bases; nucleotides not matched to a gene: 4. CDR3 region: CASSPRGSLHF. In nucleotides, the CDR3 is TGTGCCAGCAGCCCCAGGGGGTCCCTCCACTTT.

The chain recombines TRBV5-6 with TRBJ1-1; TRBD1 might be the D (5 bases). The V end was cut by 4 bases, the J end by 8 bases, with 24 bases between. The CDR3 spans 16 residues. Germline-derived CDR1 and CDR2 are SGHDT and YYEEEE. The CDR3 sequence is CASSPWPAGQTFEAFF. The CDR3 nucleotides read TGTGCCAGCAGCCCTTGGCCGGCAGGGCAGACTTTCGAAGCTTTCTTT.

This clonotype has only a few counts. The gene calls are TRBV20-1 and TRBJ1-5; a possible D gene is TRBD1 (5 bases). This CDR3 contains 15 residues. Germline CDR1 reads DFQATT; CDR2 reads SNEGSKA (reference sequence). Trimming shortened V by 3 bases and J by 6 bases, and 18 bases separated the two germline ends. CDR3 in DNA: TGCAGTGCTAGGAGGGGCGGGGATGCAGGTCAGCCCCAGCATTTT. Protein: CSARRGGDAGQPQHF.

This clonotype occurred a few times. The V gene is TRBV20-1, the J gene TRBJ2-3, with TRBD2 matching 8 bases. With 2 bases clipped from V and 6 bases from J, the junction kept 4 bases outside the gene matches. The CDR3 has 13 amino acids. Germline values: CDR1 DFQATT, CDR2 SNEGSKA (reference sequence). In DNA, the CDR3 is TGCAGTGCTAGACCCCCGGGGGGGGATACGCAGTATTTT. Amino acids: CSARPPGGDTQYF.

This clonotype turned up a few times. This sequence joins TRBV20-1 and TRBJ2-5; no clear D. Germline V gene sequence: CDR1 DFQATT, CDR2 SNEGSKA (reference sequence). The V end was cut by 5 bases, the J end by 2 bases, with 3 bases between. The CDR3 is made up of 10 amino acids. The CDR3 DNA reads TGCAGTGCTCAGCAAGAGACCCAGTACTTC. Its translation is CSAQQETQYF.

The chain couples TRBV7-6 to TRBJ1-4; D not resolved. The CDR3 has 13 amino acids. Trimming removed 1 base from V and 6 bases from J, with 6 bases in between. CDR1 and CDR2 from the germline V gene are SGHVS and FNYEAQ. This chain's CDR3 is CASSLEGDEKLFF. CDR3 nucleotide sequence: TGTGCCAGCAGCTTAGAGGGAGATGAAAAACTGTTTTTT.

This chain connects TRBV6-1 to TRBJ2-2, with unresolved D. Trimming removed 2 bases from V and 1 base from J, with 8 bases in between. This CDR3 has 15 amino acids. Germline V gene lookup returns CDR1 MNHNS and CDR2 SASEGT. CDR3 in amino acids: CASSEWKGNTGELFF. CDR3 coding DNA: TGTGCCAGCAGTGAATGGAAGGGGAACACCGGGGAGCTGTTTTTT.

The chain has TRBV7-2 and TRBJ1-1; possibly TRBD1 for D (5 bases). V gave up 1 base and J gave up 0 bases, with 12 bases separating them. Germline V gives CDR1 SGHTA, CDR2 FQGNSA. The CDR3 loop spans 16 amino acids. The CDR3 nucleotides are TGTGCCAGCAGCTTAGGGTATCAGGGTTTGAACACTGAAGCTTTCTTT. Protein: CASSLGYQGLNTEAFF.

The V call is TRBV2, the J call TRBJ2-3; D not certain. The CDR3 is 14 residues long. Germline CDR1 reads SNHLY; CDR2 reads FYNNEI. Trimming removed 5 bases from V and 3 bases from J, with 12 bases in between. The CDR3 DNA follows: TGTGCCAGCAGTCGGTCCACATCGACAGATACGCAGTATTTT. Its translation is CASSRSTSTDTQYF.

The rearrangement links TRBV19 to TRBJ2-1, with 9 bases that match TRBD1. CDR3 length: 15 amino acids. V shed 1 base, J shed 3 bases, and the junction held 1 base outside the gene matches. Germline CDR1 reads LNHDA; CDR2 reads SQIVND (reference sequence). CDR3 sequence reads: CASSIATGGYNEQFF. The CDR3 bases are TGTGCCAGTAGTATAGCGACAGGGGGCTACAATGAGCAGTTCTTC.

There are a few counts of this clonotype. This rearrangement joins TRBV30 to TRBJ1-6; 7 bases fit TRBD1. Unmatched junction bases numbered 5, after V lost 2 bases and J lost 10 bases. The CDR3 covers 13 residues. In germline, CDR1 is GTSNPN, CDR2 SVGIG (reference sequence). Here the CDR3 DNA reads TGTGCCTGGAGTTTGACAGGGTCCTCACCCCTCCACTTT. It is translated as CAWSLTGSSPLHF.

There are a few counts of this clonotype. The rearrangement uses TRBV2 and TRBJ2-7, with a possible D match to TRBD1 (6 bases). The V end lost 1 base, the J end lost 4 bases, and 8 bases lay between the germline ends. Germline loops: CDR1 SNHLY, CDR2 FYNNEI. The CDR3 extends over 13 amino acids. The CDR3 DNA reads as TGTGCCAGCAGTGAAGACAGGGATTACGAGCAGTACTTC. Its translation is CASSEDRDYEQYF.

This clonotype has more than one count but fewer than ten. The gene calls are TRBV7-2 and TRBJ1-2, with TRBD1 as a possible D gene (5 bases). Deletions cut 2 bases from V and 4 bases from J, with 20 bases between. The germline V gene encodes CDR1 SGHTA and CDR2 FQGNSA. There are 17 residues in the CDR3. CDR3 sequence: CASSLKALGVTGYGYTF. The CDR3 DNA follows: TGTGCCAGCAGCTTAAAGGCGTTGGGGGTTACAGGCTATGGCTACACCTTC.